The T cell receptor (beta chain) under discussion was sequenced for a study of shared clonotypes between healthy human individuals. Looking at the study overall: Per donor, three plates held CD4 naive cells, three held CD4 memory, two held CD8 naive and one held CD8 memory.

Trimming took 0 bases from V and 4 from J, leaving 10 bases between them. This CDR3 region has 15 residues. Germline lookup yields CDR1 SGDLS and CDR2 YYNGEE. Assay execution proceeded at the deep level. Each subset's genomic DNA was split evenly across several immunoSEQ plates. Clones were sequenced by immunoSEQ multiplex PCR, and TCRdb holds only the in-frame ones, with some missing. The sample shows around 990,000 clones, around three quarters of them seen only once. The chain joins TRBV9 to TRBJ2-2; D may correspond to TRBD1 or TRBD2 (5 bases each). The source is a man younger than 30 in good health. Some clones in this sample may be carry-over from other donors' samples. Input material: memory CD4+ T cells from PBMCs. As to subset: CD45RA-negative fraction. The CDR3 nucleotides are TGTGCCAGCAGCGTAGTGGGGGACCTCACCGGGGAGCTGTTTTTT. It translates to CASSVVGDLTGELFF.